This TCR beta chain derives from a study of CD8+ T cells in alopecia areata. Sequencing templates came from extracted RNA that was reverse transcribed into cDNA. This table comes from immunoSEQ multiplex PCR, and its TCRdb copy is limited to in-frame clones, with some not included. The data show a few hundred thousand clones, 66% seen once. CDR3 length equals 13 residues. V lost 5 bases and J 3 bases, leaving 8 bases between the germline ends. CDR1 is SNHLY and CDR2 is FYNNEI in the germline V gene. The treatment here: oral pan-JAK inhibitor, 5-10 mg twice daily. The chain carries TRBV2 and TRBJ2-4, with D tentatively TRBD1 (5 bases). This material consisted of CD4+ T cells sorted from blood, taken at approximately week 45, from a patient treated with tofacitinib. The clonotype was recovered from a human donor with alopecia areata. CDR3 DNA: TGTGCCAGCAGTAAGACAGTCAAAAACATTCAGTACTTC. This encodes CASSKTVKNIQYF. Based on the CDR3 plus reference TRBV2 and TRBJ2-4, the full variable domain is EPEVTQTPSHQVTQMGQEVILRCVPISNHLYFYWYRQILGQKVEFLVSFYNNEISEKSEIFDDQFSVERPDGSNFTLKIRSTKLEDSAMYFCASSKTVKNIQYFGAGTRLSVL.